One sample yielded the 18 T cell receptor beta chains listed below, sequenced in a study of blood T cell repertoires in COVID-19. The method was immunoSEQ multiplex PCR; TCRdb's version includes in-frame clones alone and lacks a portion of them. Of more than 110,000 clones listed, 70% to 90% are singletons. Sequenced: peripheral blood. Receptors originate from a woman at least 80 years old with acute or convalescent COVID-19.

The chain employs TRBV10-1 and TRBJ2-4; 10 bases are a match to TRBD1. The CDR3 is 14 residues long. Per germline, CDR1 WNHNN and CDR2 SYGVQD (reference sequence). Germline trimming cut 10 bases from V and 8 bases from J; bases unmatched to any gene: 11. The chain's CDR3 is CAKQTGGAPDIQYF. The CDR3 DNA reads TGCGCCAAACAGACAGGGGGCGCCCCGGACATTCAGTACTTC.

The V call is TRBV11-2, the J call TRBJ2-1; tentative D call: TRBD2 (5 bases). The CDR3 length is 12 residues. V gave up 0 bases and J gave up 8 bases, with 5 bases separating them. Germline V lookup: CDR1 SGHAT, CDR2 FQNNGV. The CDR3 sequence: CASSLDGDEQFF. In nucleotides, the CDR3 is TGTGCCAGCAGCTTAGACGGGGATGAGCAGTTCTTC.

This clone was recorded once. The genes are TRBV7-2 and TRBJ2-2; a possible D gene is TRBD1 (6 bases). This CDR3 spans 16 amino acids. Trimming cost V 4 bases and J 0 bases, with 12 bases left between them. Germline assignment: CDR1 SGHTA and CDR2 FQGNSA. The CDR3: CASSWQGTTNTGELFF. CDR3 coding DNA: TGTGCCAGCAGCTGGCAGGGGACAACGAACACCGGGGAGCTGTTTTTT.

This clone has just one count. This rearrangement joins TRBV10-3 to TRBJ1-1; 7 nucleotides align to TRBD1. Trimming at V came to 0 bases and at J to 11 bases, leaving 12 bases not matched to a gene. The length of the CDR3 is 15 residues. Germline V gives CDR1 ENHRY, CDR2 SYGVKD. For the CDR3, the DNA is TGTGCCATCAGTGAGTCGGAAGTGAACAGGGGAAAGGCTTTCTTT. This sequence encodes CAISESEVNRGKAFF.

The V gene is TRBV7-8, the J gene TRBJ2-1; 8 nucleotides line up with TRBD1. Losses at the gene ends were 0 bases for V and 9 bases for J; bases not matched to a gene: 7. The CDR3 is made up of 15 amino acids. Per the germline V gene, CDR1 is SGHVS and CDR2 is FQNEAQ. CDR3 nucleotide sequence: TGTGCCAGCAGCTTAGCAGTTCAGGGGGCATCTGAGCAGTTCTTC. Encoded protein: CASSLAVQGASEQFF.

The chain is built from TRBV27 and TRBJ1-2; TRBD1 might be the D (5 bases). The CDR3 loop spans 15 amino acids. Trimming removed 6 bases at V and 5 bases at J, with 19 bases between. Germline values: CDR1 MNHEY, CDR2 SMNVEV (reference sequence). CDR3 nucleotide sequence: TGTGCCAGCAGCCGACCCGGGCAGGGTTTGTATGGCTACACCTTC. Translation: CASSRPGQGLYGYTF.

The V and J genes are TRBV18 and TRBJ2-2; 7 positions match TRBD1. Per the germline V gene, CDR1 is KGHSH and CDR2 is LQKENI. CDR3 length: 15 amino acids. V lost 1 base and J lost 3; bases outside the gene matches: 2. In DNA form, the CDR3 reads TGTGCCAGCTCACCACAGGGGGCAGACACCGGGGAGCTGTTTTTT. Translated, it gives CASSPQGADTGELFF.

The chain couples TRBV6-6 to TRBJ1-4; 7 bases fit TRBD1. Losses at the gene ends were 1 base for V and 8 bases for J; bases not matched to a gene: 10. Germline CDR1 is MNHNY and CDR2 is SVGAGI (reference sequence). There are 16 residues in the CDR3. This CDR3 is CASSYWMGQGDEKLFF. The CDR3 coding sequence is TGTGCCAGCAGTTACTGGATGGGGCAGGGGGACGAAAAACTGTTTTTT.

This clone appeared a few times. The V call is TRBV4-1, the J call TRBJ1-3; tentatively, D is TRBD1 (5 bases). Germline V lookup: CDR1 MGHRA, CDR2 YSYEKL. The germline V and J ends were trimmed by 6 bases and 2 bases, with 17 bases remaining between them. The CDR3 extends over 16 amino acids. CDR3 residues: CASSYIQGGTGNTIYF. CDR3 sequence (DNA): TGCGCCAGCAGTTATATCCAGGGTGGCACTGGAAACACCATATATTTT.

This chain connects TRBV18 to TRBJ1-3; 7 bases align to TRBD1. The CDR3 runs to 18 residues. Trimming removed 2 bases from V and 0 bases from J; junction bases left unmatched: 10. Germline V gives CDR1 KGHSH, CDR2 LQKENI. The CDR3 here is CASSPSSGTATSGNTIYF. In DNA, the CDR3 is TGTGCCAGCTCACCAAGTTCCGGGACAGCCACCTCTGGAAACACCATATATTTT.

The sample holds one count of this clone. V is TRBV5-1 and J is TRBJ1-6; weak D call: TRBD1 (6 bases). V was shortened by 2 bases and J by 8 bases, with 14 bases between the two germline ends. The CDR3 loop spans 15 amino acids. Per germline, CDR1 SGHRS and CDR2 YFSETQ. The CDR3 loop is CASSFFGQRDSPLHF. DNA for the CDR3: TGCGCCAGCAGCTTCTTTGGACAGAGGGATTCACCCCTCCACTTT. Variable domain in full (rest from reference TRBV5-1 and TRBJ1-6): KAGVTQTPRYLIKTRGQQVTLSCSPISGHRSVSWYQQTPGQGLQFLFEYFSETQRNKGNFPGRFSGRQFSNSRSEMNVSTLELGDSALYLCASSFFGQRDSPLHFGNGTRLTVT.

This chain links TRBV19 with TRBJ1-1; the match to TRBD1 covers 7 bases. The CDR3 has 14 residues. CDR1 and CDR2 from the germline V gene are LNHDA and SQIVND (reference sequence). V was clipped by 4 bases and J by 10 bases; unmatched bases: 12. CDR3 DNA: TGTGCCAGTAGTAGCAATGACAGGGTCGGCGGAGCTTTCTTT. It translates to CASSSNDRVGGAFF. Combining the CDR3 with reference TRBV19 and TRBJ1-1 gives the whole variable domain DGGITQSPKYLFRKEGQNVTLSCEQNLNHDAMYWYRQDPGQGLRLIYYSQIVNDFQKGDIAEGYSVSREKKESFPLTVTSAQKNPTAFYLCASSSNDRVGGAFFGQGTRLTVV.

The sample holds one count of this clone. A read error may explain this, as a much larger clone is one base away. The CDR3 DNA sequence: TGTGCCAGCAGCCAAACAGGGGGCTATGGCTACACCTTC. Protein product: CASSQTGGYGYTF. The chain recombines TRBV3-1 (or the pseudogene TRBV3-2) with TRBJ1-2; 8 positions agree with TRBD1. The trim removed 2 bases at V and 4 bases at J, leaving 0 bases unmatched. CDR3 length equals 13 residues. The germline V gene has CDR1 LGHDT and CDR2 YNNKEL (reference sequence).

V is TRBV7-2 and J is TRBJ1-5; TRBD1 aligns across 10 bases. Germline loops: CDR1 SGHTA, CDR2 FQGNSA. Trimming at V came to 6 bases and at J to 2 bases, leaving 7 bases not matched to a gene. This CDR3 has 16 amino acids. CDR3 residues: CASRSTGGAGNQPQHF. The CDR3 DNA sequence: TGTGCCAGCAGATCGACAGGGGGCGCGGGCAATCAGCCCCAGCATTTT.

The chain joins TRBV7-2 to TRBJ2-2; D gene uncertain. Germline CDR1 and CDR2: SGHTA and FQGNSA. This CDR3 is 15 amino acids long. V was pared by 0 bases and J by 4 bases, with 9 bases between. The CDR3 DNA is TGTGCCAGCAGCTTAGCCGCGGATGGCACCGGGGAGCTGTTTTTT. As protein: CASSLAADGTGELFF.

The chain joins TRBV9 to TRBJ1-1, with TRBD1 as a possible D gene (5 bases). CDR3 size: 14 residues. V was clipped by 0 bases and J by 1 base, with 7 bases between them. The V gene's germline CDR1 is SGDLS and CDR2 YYNGEE. The CDR3 here is CASSVAGQNTEAFF. CDR3 DNA: TGTGCCAGCAGCGTAGCTGGACAGAACACTGAAGCTTTCTTT.

This clone was recorded only once. The chain is built from TRBV19 and TRBJ1-5; the D gene is possibly TRBD1 (6 bases). CDR1 and CDR2 from the germline V gene are LNHDA and SQIVND (reference sequence). The ends were cut back, 2 bases at V and 0 bases at J, with 11 bases in the middle. The CDR3 has 16 residues. The CDR3 reads CASSIWSGDSNQPQHF. CDR3 sequence (DNA): TGTGCCAGTAGTATATGGTCAGGGGATAGCAATCAGCCCCAGCATTTT.

This clone was detected once. V usage is TRBV7-6 and J usage is TRBJ1-1, with 7 bases fitting TRBD1. After removal of 5 bases from V and 5 bases from J, the junction contained 11 bases not matched to a gene. The CDR3 extends over 15 amino acids. Germline V gene sequence: CDR1 SGHVS, CDR2 FNYEAQ. CDR3 sequence (DNA): TGTGCCAGCAGCCCCAGACAGGGAAGTGAAACTGAAGCTTTCTTT. Translation: CASSPRQGSETEAFF.